The 20 T cell receptor beta chains in this list originate from one sample, sequenced in a study of blood T cells in healthy people across ages. Primers used in a second PCR of roughly 7 to 12 cycles were a sample-barcoded 5' primer and a J-beta primer mix. Each CDR3 protein is one row after TCRdb ran MiXCR on the 5' RACE reads. There are about 780,000 distinct CDR3 sequences in the sample; less than 60% occur only once, and roughly 18% lies in the top ten. Specimen: blood. Receptors were obtained from an elderly man in good health.

This clonotype was recorded once. The V call is TRBV7-3, the J call TRBJ2-1; the match to TRBD2 covers 8 bases. V shed 5 bases and J 8 bases; nucleotides not matched to a gene: 14. The germline V gene has CDR1 SGHTA and CDR2 FQGTGA. CDR3 size: 16 residues. The CDR3 loop is CASSQKTSGSKDEQFF. CDR3 DNA sequence: TGTGCCAGCAGCCAAAAGACCAGCGGGAGCAAAGATGAGCAGTTCTTC.

This rearrangement joins TRBV2 to TRBJ2-3; 9 bases map to TRBD2. The length of the CDR3 is 16 residues. The germline CDR1 and CDR2 sequences are SNHLY and FYNNEI. After removal of 6 bases from V and 6 bases from J, the junction contained 13 bases not matched to a gene. The CDR3 spells CASSQLNSGSKDTQYF. In nucleotides, the CDR3 is TGTGCCAGCAGCCAACTCAATAGCGGGAGTAAGGATACGCAGTATTTT.

This clonotype was observed a few times. The V gene is TRBV28, the J gene TRBJ2-5, with 8 positions matching TRBD1. V trimming: 4 bases; J trimming: 11 bases; junction bases outside the gene matches: 12. The CDR3 extends over 14 amino acids. Germline loops: CDR1 MDHEN, CDR2 SYDVKM. CDR3 DNA: TGTGCCAGCAGTTCTGGACAGGGATTCGGTGAGCAGTACTTC. It translates to CASSSGQGFGEQYF.

The rearrangement links TRBV10-3 to TRBJ2-2; D unresolved. V lost 7 bases, J lost 3 bases, and 9 bases lay in between. Germline-derived CDR1 and CDR2 are ENHRY and SYGVKD. The CDR3 extends over 13 amino acids. The CDR3 sequence is CAITIRDTGELFF. CDR3 DNA sequence: TGTGCCATCACCATACGGGACACCGGGGAGCTGTTTTTT.

Here the CDR3 reads CSASPDMNTEAFF. In DNA, the CDR3 is TGCAGTGCTAGTCCCGATATGAACACTGAAGCTTTCTTT. The gene calls are TRBV20-1 and TRBJ1-1, with unresolved D. This CDR3 comprises 13 residues. With 3 bases removed from V and 0 bases from J, the gap between germline ends came to 8 bases. The germline V gene encodes CDR1 DFQATT and CDR2 SNEGSKA (reference sequence).

The V call is TRBV7-2, the J call TRBJ2-7; 12 bases are shared with TRBD2. The J call is doubtful: the DNA matches TRBJ2-5 better. Germline CDR1 and CDR2: SGHTA and FQGNSA. This CDR3 has 19 residues. The DNA of the CDR3 is TGTGCCAGCAGCTTAGCGACCGTGCCTAGCGGGAGGGCCCGGGAGACCCAGTACTTC. This codes for CASSLATVPSGRARETQYF.

A word on this clonotype: Sequence at one end of the junction differs from germline and may be a read error. The chain links TRBV3-1 to TRBJ2-7, with D perhaps matching TRBD2 (5 bases). The germline CDR1 and CDR2 sequences are LGHDT and YNNKEL (reference sequence). CDR3 size: 15 residues. CDR3 DNA: TGTGCCGGCAGCCAAGAGTGGGCTAGCTCCTACGAGCGGTACTTC. Translating it yields CAGSQEWASSYERYF.

The sample holds one count of this clonotype. This sequence joins TRBV20-1 and TRBJ2-1; D not certain. This CDR3 spans 12 amino acids. V was cut by 7 bases and J by 0 bases, with 7 bases left in between. Germline CDR1 reads DFQATT; CDR2 reads SNEGSKA (reference sequence). CDR3 sequence (DNA): TGCAGTGAAACCAGCTCCTACAATGAGCAGTTCTTC. It encodes CSETSSYNEQFF.

The gene calls are TRBV12-3 or TRBV12-4 and TRBJ2-3, with 13 bases matching TRBD2. There are 21 residues in the CDR3. The V and J ends lost 6 bases and 3 bases, in that order; junction bases with no gene match: 21. The CDR3 nucleotides read TGTGCCAGCAGACCACCGGGACTAGCGGGATTGTTTCGGAATTGGACAGATACGCAGTATTTT. Translated, it gives CASRPPGLAGLFRNWTDTQYF.

The chain carries TRBV5-1 and TRBJ1-2; TRBD1 is a possible D gene (5 bases). This CDR3 is 14 amino acids long. Trimming took 0 bases from V and 6 from J, leaving 12 bases between them. The germline gives CDR1 SGHRS, CDR2 YFSETQ. CDR3 coding DNA: TGCGCCAGCAGCTTGGATGGGGGTGAGAATGGCTACACCTTC. It encodes CASSLDGGENGYTF. Based on the CDR3 plus reference TRBV5-1 and TRBJ1-2, the full variable domain is KAGVTQTPRYLIKTRGQQVTLSCSPISGHRSVSWYQQTPGQGLQFLFEYFSETQRNKGNFPGRFSGRQFSNSRSEMNVSTLELGDSALYLCASSLDGGENGYTFGSGTRLTVV.

This chain connects TRBV6-5 to TRBJ1-2, with a possible D match to TRBD1 (5 bases). V lost 0 bases and J 3 bases, leaving 14 bases between the germline ends. CDR1 is MNHEY, CDR2 SVGAGI, per germline. The CDR3 contains 16 residues. The CDR3 region is CASSYSEGDVDYGYTF. CDR3 bases: TGTGCCAGCAGTTACTCGGAAGGGGACGTAGACTATGGCTACACCTTC.

This clonotype was picked up a small number of times. The chain joins TRBV20-1 to TRBJ2-1; 10 bases map to TRBD2. This CDR3 has 16 residues. V shed 6 bases, J shed 1 base, and the junction held 9 bases outside the gene matches. Germline loops: CDR1 DFQATT, CDR2 SNEGSKA (reference sequence). The CDR3 bases are TGCAGTGCCCTCAGAGCGGGAGGGTTATCCTACAATGAGCAGTTCTTC. This encodes CSALRAGGLSYNEQFF.

V is TRBV20-1 and J is TRBJ2-1; TRBD2 agrees at 9 bases. V was clipped by 0 bases and J by 0 bases; unmatched bases: 3. The CDR3 extends over 16 amino acids. CDR1 is DFQATT and CDR2 is SNEGSKA in the germline V gene (reference sequence). The CDR3 sequence is CSAREPSGNSYNEQFF. For the CDR3, the DNA is TGCAGTGCTAGAGAGCCTAGCGGGAACTCCTACAATGAGCAGTTCTTC.

This clonotype was seen a single time. This chain links TRBV2 with TRBJ2-1, with 9 positions matching TRBD2. Losses at the gene ends were 6 bases for V and 6 bases for J; bases not matched to a gene: 9. The CDR3 is made up of 15 amino acids. Germline V lookup: CDR1 SNHLY, CDR2 FYNNEI. Written as DNA, the CDR3 is TGTGCCAGCAGGGAGGGCAGCGGGAGGTCCAATGAGCAGTTCTTC. Translated: CASREGSGRSNEQFF.

V gene TRBV15 combines with J gene TRBJ1-2; D gene ambiguous. CDR3 length: 12 residues. Germline V gene data show CDR1 as LNHNV and CDR2 as YYDKDF (reference sequence). Trimming stripped 5 bases from V and 6 bases from J, with 10 bases between. This chain's CDR3 is CATSSPPNGYTF. For the CDR3, the DNA is TGTGCCACCAGCTCCCCTCCCAATGGCTACACCTTC.

The chain employs TRBV20-1 and TRBJ2-7; TRBD2 agrees at 11 bases. There are 14 residues in the CDR3. Per the germline V gene, CDR1 is DFQATT and CDR2 is SNEGSKA (reference sequence). The CDR3 DNA reads as TGCAGCGCTTTCCCGACTAGCGGGAACTACGAGCAGTACTTC. The encoded protein is CSAFPTSGNYEQYF.

This clonotype occurred a few times. The gene calls are TRBV12-3 or TRBV12-4 and TRBJ2-6; D is unclear. V dropped 5 bases and J dropped 2 bases, with 10 bases sitting between them. This CDR3 is built from 15 residues. CDR3 loop: CASSPMTPGANVLTF. The CDR3 DNA is TGTGCCAGCAGTCCCATGACCCCTGGGGCCAACGTCCTGACTTTC.

This clonotype has a handful of counts. V usage is TRBV7-3 and J usage is TRBJ2-7, with a possible D match to TRBD2 (5 bases). V was trimmed by 5 bases and J by 7 bases, leaving 15 bases between them. Germline V gene data show CDR1 as SGHTA and CDR2 as FQGTGA. The CDR3 runs 13 residues. The CDR3 region has the DNA TGTGCCAGCAGCCCGGGAAAGTCCCCTGAGCAGTACTTC. This sequence encodes CASSPGKSPEQYF.

This clonotype has just a few counts. V is TRBV29-1 and J is TRBJ2-1, with TRBD1 matching over 7 bases. The CDR3 sequence is 15 residues long. V lost 0 bases and J lost 5; bases outside the gene matches: 7. CDR1 is SQVTM and CDR2 is ANQGSEA in the germline V gene. In DNA form, the CDR3 reads TGCAGCGTTGAAGAGGCGCAGGGGGTGGACAATGAGCAGTTCTTC. Translated: CSVEEAQGVDNEQFF.

This sequence joins TRBV4-3 and TRBJ2-2, with D perhaps being TRBD1 or TRBD2 (5 bases each). Germline V gives CDR1 LGHNA, CDR2 YSLEER. CDR3 size: 18 residues. The ends were cut back, 0 bases at V and 4 bases at J, with 18 bases in the middle. The CDR3 region has the DNA TGCGCCAGCAGCCAAGACTCCTCGGGGCAGAAGGCCACCGGGGAGCTGTTTTTT. Amino acids: CASSQDSSGQKATGELFF.